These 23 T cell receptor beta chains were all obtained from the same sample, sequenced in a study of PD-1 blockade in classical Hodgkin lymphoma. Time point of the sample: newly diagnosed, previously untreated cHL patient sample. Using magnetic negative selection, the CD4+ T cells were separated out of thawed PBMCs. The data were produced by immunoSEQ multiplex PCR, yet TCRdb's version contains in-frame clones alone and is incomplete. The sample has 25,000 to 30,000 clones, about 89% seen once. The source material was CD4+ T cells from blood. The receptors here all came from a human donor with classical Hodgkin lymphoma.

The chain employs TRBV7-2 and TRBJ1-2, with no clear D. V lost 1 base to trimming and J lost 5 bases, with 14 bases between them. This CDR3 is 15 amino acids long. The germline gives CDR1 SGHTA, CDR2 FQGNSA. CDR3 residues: CASSLGGEKAYGYTF. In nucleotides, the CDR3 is TGTGCCAGCAGCTTAGGGGGTGAAAAGGCATATGGCTACACCTTC.

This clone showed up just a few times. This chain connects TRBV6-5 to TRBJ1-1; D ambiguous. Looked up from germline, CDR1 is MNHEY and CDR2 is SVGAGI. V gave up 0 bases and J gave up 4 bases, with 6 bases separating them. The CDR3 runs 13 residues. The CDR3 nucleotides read TGTGCCAGCAGTTACTCGCGAGTCACTGAAGCTTTCTTT. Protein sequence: CASSYSRVTEAFF.

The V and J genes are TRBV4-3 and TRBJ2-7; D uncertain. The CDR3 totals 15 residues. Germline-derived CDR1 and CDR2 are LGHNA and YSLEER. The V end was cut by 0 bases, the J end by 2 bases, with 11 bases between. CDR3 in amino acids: CASSQDNAQTYEQYF. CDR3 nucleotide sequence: TGCGCCAGCAGCCAAGATAACGCCCAAACCTACGAGCAGTACTTC.

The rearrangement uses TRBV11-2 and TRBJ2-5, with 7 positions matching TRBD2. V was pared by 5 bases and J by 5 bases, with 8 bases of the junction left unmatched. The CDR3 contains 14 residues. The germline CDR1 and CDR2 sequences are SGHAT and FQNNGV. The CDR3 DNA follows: TGTGCCAGCAGCCCGCGGACTAGAGGGGAGACCCAGTACTTC. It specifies CASSPRTRGETQYF.

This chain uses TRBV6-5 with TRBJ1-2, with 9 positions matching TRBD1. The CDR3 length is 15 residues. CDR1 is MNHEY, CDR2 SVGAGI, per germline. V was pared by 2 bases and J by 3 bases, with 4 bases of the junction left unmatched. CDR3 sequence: CASSYATGGDYGYTF. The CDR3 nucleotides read TGTGCCAGCAGTTACGCTACAGGGGGCGACTATGGCTACACCTTC.

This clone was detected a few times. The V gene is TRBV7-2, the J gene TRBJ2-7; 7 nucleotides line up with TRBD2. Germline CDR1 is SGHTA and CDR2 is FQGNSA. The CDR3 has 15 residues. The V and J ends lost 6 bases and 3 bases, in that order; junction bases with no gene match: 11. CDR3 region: CASRGGSGTLYEQYF. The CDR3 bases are TGTGCCAGCAGGGGGGGGAGCGGGACCCTCTACGAGCAGTACTTC.

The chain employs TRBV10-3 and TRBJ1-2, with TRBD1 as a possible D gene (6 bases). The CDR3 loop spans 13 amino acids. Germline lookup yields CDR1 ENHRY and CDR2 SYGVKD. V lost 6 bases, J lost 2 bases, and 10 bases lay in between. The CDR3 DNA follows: TGTGCCATCAGCGAACAGGGAAACTATGGCTACACCTTC. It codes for CAISEQGNYGYTF.

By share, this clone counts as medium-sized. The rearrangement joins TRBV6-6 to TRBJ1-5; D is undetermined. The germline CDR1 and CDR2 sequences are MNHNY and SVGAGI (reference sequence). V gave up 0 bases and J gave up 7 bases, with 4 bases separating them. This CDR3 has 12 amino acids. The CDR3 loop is CASSYSGQPQHF. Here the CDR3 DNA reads TGTGCCAGCAGTTACTCGGGGCAGCCCCAGCATTTT.

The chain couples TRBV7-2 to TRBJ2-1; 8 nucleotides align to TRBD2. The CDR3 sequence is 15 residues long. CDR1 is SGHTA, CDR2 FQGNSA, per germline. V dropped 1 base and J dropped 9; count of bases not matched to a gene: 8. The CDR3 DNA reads TGTGCCAGCAGCTTAGTAAGCGGGAGTACTGCTGAGCAGTTCTTC. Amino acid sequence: CASSLVSGSTAEQFF.

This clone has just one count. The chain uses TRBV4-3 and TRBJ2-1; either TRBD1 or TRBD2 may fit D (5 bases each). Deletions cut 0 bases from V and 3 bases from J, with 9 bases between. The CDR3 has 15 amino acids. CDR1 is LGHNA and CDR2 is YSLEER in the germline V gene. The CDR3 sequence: CASSQEGENYNEQFF. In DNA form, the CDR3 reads TGCGCCAGCAGCCAAGAAGGGGAGAACTACAATGAGCAGTTCTTC.

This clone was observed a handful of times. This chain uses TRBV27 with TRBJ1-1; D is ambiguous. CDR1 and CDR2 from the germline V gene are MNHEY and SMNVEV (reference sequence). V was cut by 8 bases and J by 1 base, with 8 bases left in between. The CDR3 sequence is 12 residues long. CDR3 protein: CASRSKNTEAFF. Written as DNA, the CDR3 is TGTGCCAGCCGATCGAAGAACACTGAAGCTTTCTTT.

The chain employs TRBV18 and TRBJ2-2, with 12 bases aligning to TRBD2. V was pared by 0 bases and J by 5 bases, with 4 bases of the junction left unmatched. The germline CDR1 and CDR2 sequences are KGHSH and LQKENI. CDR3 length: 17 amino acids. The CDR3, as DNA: TGTGCCAGCTCACCACCGTCACTAGCGGGAGGTACCGGGGAGCTGTTTTTT. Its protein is CASSPPSLAGGTGELFF.

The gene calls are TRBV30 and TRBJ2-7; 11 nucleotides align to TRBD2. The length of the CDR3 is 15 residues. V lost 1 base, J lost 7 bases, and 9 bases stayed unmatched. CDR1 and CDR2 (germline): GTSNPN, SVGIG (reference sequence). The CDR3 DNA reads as TGTGCCTGGAGTGGTACTAGCGGGGGCGAGAGGGAGCAGTACTTC. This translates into CAWSGTSGGEREQYF.

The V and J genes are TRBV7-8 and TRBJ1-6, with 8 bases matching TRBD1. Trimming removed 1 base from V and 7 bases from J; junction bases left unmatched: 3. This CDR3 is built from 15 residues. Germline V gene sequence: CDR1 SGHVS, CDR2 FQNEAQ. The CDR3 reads CASSLDRGGNSPLHF. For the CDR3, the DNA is TGTGCCAGCAGCTTAGACAGGGGGGGCAATTCACCCCTCCACTTT.

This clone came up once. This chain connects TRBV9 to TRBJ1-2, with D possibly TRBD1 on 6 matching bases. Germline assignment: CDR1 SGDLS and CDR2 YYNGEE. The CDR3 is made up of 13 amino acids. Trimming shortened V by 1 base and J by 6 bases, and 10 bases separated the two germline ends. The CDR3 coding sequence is TGTGCCAGCAGCGTACAGGGGATTGATGGCTACACCTTC. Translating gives CASSVQGIDGYTF. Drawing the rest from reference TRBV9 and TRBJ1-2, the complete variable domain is DSGVTQTPKHLITATGQRVTLRCSPRSGDLSVYWYQQSLDQGLQFLIQYYNGEERAKGNILERFSAQQFPDLHSELNLSSLELGDSALYFCASSVQGIDGYTFGSGTRLTVV.

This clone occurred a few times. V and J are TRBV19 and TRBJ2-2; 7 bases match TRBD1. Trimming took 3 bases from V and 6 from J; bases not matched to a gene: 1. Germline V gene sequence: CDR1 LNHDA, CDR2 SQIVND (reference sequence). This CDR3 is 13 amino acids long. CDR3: CASSIGTAGELFF. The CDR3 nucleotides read TGTGCCAGTAGTATCGGGACAGCCGGGGAGCTGTTTTTT. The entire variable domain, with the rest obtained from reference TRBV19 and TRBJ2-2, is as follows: DGGITQSPKYLFRKEGQNVTLSCEQNLNHDAMYWYRQDPGQGLRLIYYSQIVNDFQKGDIAEGYSVSREKKESFPLTVTSAQKNPTAFYLCASSIGTAGELFFGEGSRLTVL.

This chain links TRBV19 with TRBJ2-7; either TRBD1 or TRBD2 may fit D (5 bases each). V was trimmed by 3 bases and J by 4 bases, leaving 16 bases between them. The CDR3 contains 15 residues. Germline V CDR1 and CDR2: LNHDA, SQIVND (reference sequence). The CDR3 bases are TGTGCCAGTAGTATGGGGCTAGCTTCAATGTACGAGCAGTACTTC. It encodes CASSMGLASMYEQYF.

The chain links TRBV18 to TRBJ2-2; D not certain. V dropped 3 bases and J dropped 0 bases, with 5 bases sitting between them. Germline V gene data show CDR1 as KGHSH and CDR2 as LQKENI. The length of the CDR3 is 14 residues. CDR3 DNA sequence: TGTGCCAGCTCACCTGGCGCGAACACCGGGGAGCTGTTTTTT. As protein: CASSPGANTGELFF. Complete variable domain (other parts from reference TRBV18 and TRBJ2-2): NAGVMQNPRHLVRRRGQEARLRCSPMKGHSHVYWYRQLPEEGLKFMVYLQKENIIDESGMPKERFSAEFPKEGPSILRIQQVVRGDSAAYFCASSPGANTGELFFGEGSRLTVL.

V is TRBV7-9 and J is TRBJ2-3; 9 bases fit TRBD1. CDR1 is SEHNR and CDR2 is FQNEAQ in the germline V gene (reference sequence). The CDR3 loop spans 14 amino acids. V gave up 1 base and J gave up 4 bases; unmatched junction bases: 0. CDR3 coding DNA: TGTGCCAGCAGCTTAGGGGACAGGGCAGATACGCAGTATTTT. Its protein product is CASSLGDRADTQYF.

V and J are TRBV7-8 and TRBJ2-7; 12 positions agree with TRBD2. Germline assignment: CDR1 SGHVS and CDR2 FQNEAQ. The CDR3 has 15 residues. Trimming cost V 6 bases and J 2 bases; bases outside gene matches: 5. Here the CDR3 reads CASRAGTSGPYEQYF. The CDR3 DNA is TGTGCCAGCAGAGCCGGGACTAGCGGGCCCTACGAGCAGTACTTC.

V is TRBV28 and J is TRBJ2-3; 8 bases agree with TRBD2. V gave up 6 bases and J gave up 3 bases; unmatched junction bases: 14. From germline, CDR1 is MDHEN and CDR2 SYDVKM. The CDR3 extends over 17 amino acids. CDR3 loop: CASSPIDGGGRTDTQYF. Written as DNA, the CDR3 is TGTGCCAGCAGCCCAATAGACGGGGGGGGAAGAACAGATACGCAGTATTTT. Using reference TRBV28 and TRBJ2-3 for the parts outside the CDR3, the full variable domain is DVKVTQSSRYLVKRTGEKVFLECVQDMDHENMFWYRQDPGLGLRLIYFSYDVKMKEKGDIPEGYSVSREKKERFSLILESASTNQTSMYLCASSPIDGGGRTDTQYFGPGTRLTVL.

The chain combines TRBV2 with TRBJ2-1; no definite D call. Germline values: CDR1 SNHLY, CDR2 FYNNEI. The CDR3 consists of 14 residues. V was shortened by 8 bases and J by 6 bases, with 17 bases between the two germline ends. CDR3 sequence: CASSLLRNGNEQFF. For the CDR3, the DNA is TGTGCCAGCTCCTTGTTGAGAAATGGCAATGAGCAGTTCTTC.

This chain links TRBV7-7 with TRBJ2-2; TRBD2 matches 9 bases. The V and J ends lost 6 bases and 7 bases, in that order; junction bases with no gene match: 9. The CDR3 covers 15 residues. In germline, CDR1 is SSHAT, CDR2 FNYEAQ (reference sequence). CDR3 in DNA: TGTGCCAGCAGTAGACTAGCGGTCGGACTCGGGGAGCTGTTTTTT. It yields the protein CASSRLAVGLGELFF.